These 12 T cell receptor beta chains were all obtained from the same sample, sequenced in a study of CD8 T cells in Susac syndrome. With random hexamers, reverse transcription was performed on about 0.5 to 1 ug of RNA. One entry per CDR3 protein, called by TCRdb with MiXCR from the immunoSEQ multiplex PCR reads. The sample records a few hundred thousand distinct CDR3 sequences, approximately 85% being singletons. Sequences were obtained from CD8+ T cells from PBMCs. These receptors originate from a human donor with multiple sclerosis.

This rearrangement joins TRBV29-1 to TRBJ1-2; D is possibly TRBD1 (5 bases). V gave up 4 bases and J gave up 6 bases, with 12 bases separating them. Per the germline V gene, CDR1 is SQVTM and CDR2 is ANQGSEA. The CDR3 has 12 residues. Here the CDR3 DNA reads TGCAGCGTTGTTGGGGGGTTAAATGGCTACACCTTC. Encoded protein: CSVVGGLNGYTF.

The chain uses TRBV6-1 and TRBJ2-5; the match to TRBD2 covers 12 bases. In germline, CDR1 is MNHNS, CDR2 SASEGT. V gave up 1 base and J gave up 1 base; unmatched junction bases: 4. The length of the CDR3 is 17 residues. The CDR3 here is CASSEELAGGTQETQYF. The DNA of the CDR3 is TGTGCCAGCAGTGAAGAACTAGCGGGAGGTACCCAAGAGACCCAGTACTTC.

This clonotype was counted once. The chain's CDR3 is CASGDSSPYEQYF. DNA for the CDR3: TGTGCCAGCGGAGACAGTTCTCCCTACGAGCAGTACTTC. The chain carries TRBV6-1 and TRBJ2-7, with D perhaps TRBD1 (5 bases). The CDR3 is 13 residues long. V was clipped by 8 bases and J by 2 bases, with 13 bases between them. CDR1 is MNHNS, CDR2 SASEGT, per germline.

The V call is TRBV5-1, the J call TRBJ2-1; D is unresolved. This CDR3 region has 13 residues. CDR1 and CDR2 (germline): SGHRS, YFSETQ. The V end was cut by 4 bases, the J end by 2 bases, with 7 bases between. Written as DNA, the CDR3 is TGCGCCAGCAGCACGGCAGCCTACAATGAGCAGTTCTTC. It yields the protein CASSTAAYNEQFF. The full variable domain, in which reference TRBV5-1 and TRBJ2-1 provide the parts outside the CDR3, is KAGVTQTPRYLIKTRGQQVTLSCSPISGHRSVSWYQQTPGQGLQFLFEYFSETQRNKGNFPGRFSGRQFSNSRSEMNVSTLELGDSALYLCASSTAAYNEQFFGPGTRLTVL.

The chain has TRBV4-1 and TRBJ2-5, with D unresolved. In germline, CDR1 is MGHRA, CDR2 YSYEKL. With 0 bases removed from V and 5 bases from J, the gap between germline ends came to 7 bases. The CDR3 runs to 13 residues. The DNA for the CDR3 is TGCGCCAGCAGCCAAGATCCCAGGGAGACCCAGTACTTC. Protein sequence: CASSQDPRETQYF.

This clonotype was seen only once. This chain connects TRBV2 to TRBJ2-6; 7 bases fit TRBD1. The ends lost 6 bases at V and 2 bases at J; junction bases unmatched: 4. CDR3 length: 15 residues. Per the germline V gene, CDR1 is SNHLY and CDR2 is FYNNEI. The CDR3 DNA sequence: TGTGCCAGCAGGGATACAGGGGCTGGGGCCAACGTCCTGACTTTC. Encoded protein: CASRDTGAGANVLTF.

The chain couples TRBV7-9 to TRBJ2-1, with 10 nucleotides matching TRBD2. The junction had 13 bases not matched to a gene; V was cut back by 4 bases and J by 1 base. Germline CDR1 and CDR2: SEHNR and FQNEAQ (reference sequence). This CDR3 is 19 amino acids long. DNA of the CDR3: TGTGCCAGCAGCTATCCCAATAGCGGGAGGTCTGGGTCCTACAATGAGCAGTTCTTC. It is translated as CASSYPNSGRSGSYNEQFF.

The J gene is TRBJ2-1, the V gene TRBV5-1; TRBD2 is a possible D gene (6 bases). Trimming left V 4 bases short and J 7 bases short, with 15 bases between. Germline V lookup: CDR1 SGHRS, CDR2 YFSETQ. The length of the CDR3 is 14 residues. DNA for the CDR3: TGCGCCAGCAGCGAGGGACTTGAAGGAAATGAGCAGTTCTTC. It translates to CASSEGLEGNEQFF.

The V gene is TRBV9, the J gene TRBJ2-7, with TRBD2 matching 7 bases. V shed 4 bases, J shed 5 bases, and the junction held 9 bases outside the gene matches. From germline, CDR1 is SGDLS and CDR2 YYNGEE. The length of the CDR3 is 14 residues. CDR3 sequence reads: CASSRETGGDEQYF. DNA of the CDR3: TGTGCCAGCAGCAGAGAGACGGGAGGAGACGAGCAGTACTTC.

Here the CDR3 DNA reads TGTGCCAGCAGCCAAGATTGGGGGGGCCTCTACAATGAGCAGTTCTTC. Its translation is CASSQDWGGLYNEQFF. V usage is TRBV3-1 and J usage is TRBJ2-1; possibly TRBD2 for D (7 bases). The CDR3 is 16 amino acids. The V and J ends lost 0 bases and 3 bases respectively, with 12 bases between them. The V gene's germline CDR1 is LGHDT and CDR2 YNNKEL (reference sequence).

This chain joins TRBV20-1 and TRBJ2-1; TRBD1 agrees at 10 bases. Germline CDR1 and CDR2: DFQATT and SNEGSKA (reference sequence). V lost 0 bases to trimming and J lost 6 bases; unmatched junction nucleotides: 8. This CDR3 has 16 amino acids. This CDR3 is CSARDRGQGYPNEQFF. For the CDR3, the DNA is TGCAGTGCTAGAGATCGGGGACAGGGGTACCCCAATGAGCAGTTCTTC.

This clonotype has a handful of counts. The rearrangement joins TRBV19 to TRBJ2-7; 10 bases are a match to TRBD1. The germline gives CDR1 LNHDA, CDR2 SQIVND (reference sequence). The trim removed 9 bases at V and 2 bases at J, leaving 7 bases unmatched. This CDR3 is 14 amino acids long. The CDR3 sequence: CASSAGTGAYEQYF. The CDR3 coding sequence is TGTGCCAGCAGCGCCGGGACAGGGGCCTACGAGCAGTACTTC.